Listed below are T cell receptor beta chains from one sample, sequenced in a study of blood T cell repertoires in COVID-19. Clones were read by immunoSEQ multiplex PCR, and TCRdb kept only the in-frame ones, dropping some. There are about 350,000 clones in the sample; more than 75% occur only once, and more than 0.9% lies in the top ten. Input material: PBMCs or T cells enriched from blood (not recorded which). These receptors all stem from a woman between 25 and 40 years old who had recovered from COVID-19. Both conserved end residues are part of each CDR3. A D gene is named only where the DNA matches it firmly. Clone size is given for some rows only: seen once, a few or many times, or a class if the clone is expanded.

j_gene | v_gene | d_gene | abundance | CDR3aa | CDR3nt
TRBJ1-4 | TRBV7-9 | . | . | CASSKSDRNNEKLFF | TGTGCCAGCAGTAAATCCGACAGGAATAATGAAAAACTGTTTTTT
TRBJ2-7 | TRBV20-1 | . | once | CSAGDGIEQYF | TGCAGTGCGGGAGACGGGATCGAGCAGTACTTC
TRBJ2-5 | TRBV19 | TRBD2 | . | CASTSGIQETQYF | TGTGCCAGTACTAGCGGGATCCAAGAGACCCAGTACTTC
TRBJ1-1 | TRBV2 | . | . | CASVGAGVNTEAFF | TGTGCCAGCGTTGGGGCAGGGGTGAACACTGAAGCTTTCTTT
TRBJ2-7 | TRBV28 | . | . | CASRQEITYEQYF | TGTGCCAGCAGACAGGAGATCACCTACGAGCAGTACTTC
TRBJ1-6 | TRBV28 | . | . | CASRLGRDYNSPLHF | TGTGCCAGCAGACTAGGACGGGACTATAATTCACCCCTCCACTTT
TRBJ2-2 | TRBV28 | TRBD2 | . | CASSRAGTSNTGELFF | TGTGCCAGCAGCCGGGCCGGGACTAGTAACACCGGGGAGCTGTTTTTT
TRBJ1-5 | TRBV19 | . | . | CASTGVYSNQPQHF | TGTGCCAGTACGGGGGTATATAGCAATCAGCCCCAGCATTTT
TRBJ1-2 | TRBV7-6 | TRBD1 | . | CASSLDLGQGYGYTF | TGTGCCAGCAGCTTAGACCTCGGACAGGGCTATGGCTACACCTTC
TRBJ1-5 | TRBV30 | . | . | CAWSPRGNQPQHF | TGTGCCTGGAGCCCCAGGGGCAATCAGCCCCAGCATTTT
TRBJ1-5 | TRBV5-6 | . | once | CASSLREDQPQHF | TGTGCCAGCAGCTTGAGGGAGGATCAGCCCCAGCATTTT
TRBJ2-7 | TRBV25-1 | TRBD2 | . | CASSAGLAGGTYEQYF | TGTGCCAGCAGTGCCGGACTAGCGGGGGGTACGTACGAGCAGTACTTC
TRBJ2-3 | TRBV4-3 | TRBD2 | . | CASSQEISGGSSTDTQYF | TGCGCCAGCAGCCAAGAGATTAGCGGGGGGTCTAGCACAGATACGCAGTATTTT
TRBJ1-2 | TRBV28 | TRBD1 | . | CASSFSFPGRGHGYTF | TGTGCCAGCAGCTTCTCATTCCCAGGCAGGGGGCATGGCTACACCTTC
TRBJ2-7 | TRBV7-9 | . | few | CASSSIGFGEQYF | TGTGCCAGCAGCAGTATTGGCTTCGGGGAGCAGTACTTC
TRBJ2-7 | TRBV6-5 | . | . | CASSRRLTGEYEQYF | TGTGCCAGCAGCCGTCGCTTGACAGGAGAGTACGAGCAGTACTTC
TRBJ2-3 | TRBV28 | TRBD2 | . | CATRGFGPTSGEGDTQYF | TGTGCCACCCGCGGGTTCGGCCCGACTAGCGGGGAAGGAGATACGCAGTATTTT
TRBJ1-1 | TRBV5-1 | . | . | CASSLGRDVGEAFF | TGCGCCAGCAGCTTGGGCAGGGATGTTGGTGAAGCTTTCTTT
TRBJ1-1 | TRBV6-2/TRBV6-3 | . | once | CASSTDYGTNEAFF | TGTGCCAGCAGTACCGATTACGGGACAAATGAAGCTTTCTTT
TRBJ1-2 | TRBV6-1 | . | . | CASSDRSGANYGYTF | TGTGCCAGCAGTGATCGGTCAGGCGCAAACTATGGCTACACCTTC